These 27 T cell receptor beta chains share one sample of origin, sequenced in a study of response to subunit inactivated influenza vaccine. TCRdb re-analysed the RT-PCR reads in MiXCR, keeping a single row per CDR3 protein. The table has around 530,000 distinct CDR3 sequences, roughly 12% seen once. This specimen was PBMCs from blood, taken on the day of vaccination. The receptors shown here come from a man in his fifties who received an inactivated influenza vaccine.

This clonotype came up a few times. The V and J genes are TRBV7-2 and TRBJ2-1, with TRBD1 identical over 9 bases. With V trimmed by 6 bases and J by 6 bases, 18 bases remained unmatched. The length of the CDR3 is 18 residues. Looked up from germline, CDR1 is SGHTA and CDR2 is FQGNSA. The CDR3 loop is CASRLASGQGSKGNEQFF. CDR3 bases: TGTGCCAGCAGGCTAGCGAGCGGACAGGGGAGTAAGGGCAATGAGCAGTTCTTC.

This clonotype was observed a handful of times. J is TRBJ2-2 and V is TRBV9, with 8 positions matching TRBD1. V dropped 2 bases and J dropped 0; count of bases not matched to a gene: 3. Per the germline V gene, CDR1 is SGDLS and CDR2 is YYNGEE. The CDR3 contains 16 residues. For the CDR3, the DNA is TGTGCCAGCAGCGTCACAGGGGGAGCGAACACCGGGGAGCTGTTTTTT. Amino acid sequence: CASSVTGGANTGELFF.

The chain employs TRBV6-1 and TRBJ2-2, with 13 bases lining up with TRBD2. This CDR3 region has 15 residues. With V trimmed by 4 bases and J by 6 bases, 2 bases remained unmatched. Germline V lookup: CDR1 MNHNS, CDR2 SASEGT. The CDR3 bases are TGTGCCAGCAGTGGGACTAGCGGGAGCCCCGGGGAGCTGTTTTTT. This codes for CASSGTSGSPGELFF.

This clonotype is a singleton in its sample. J is TRBJ2-5 and V is TRBV7-6; D is ambiguous. Between the trimmed V and J ends, which lost 5 bases and 2 bases, there was a span of 12 bases. The CDR3 covers 14 residues. The germline V gene has CDR1 SGHVS and CDR2 FNYEAQ. The CDR3, as DNA: TGTGCCAGCAGCCCCGGGTCTATACAAGAGACCCAGTACTTC. Its translation: CASSPGSIQETQYF. Full variable domain (missing parts from reference TRBV7-6 and TRBJ2-5): GAGVSQSPRYKVTKRGQDVALRCDPISGHVSLYWYRQALGQGPEFLTYFNYEAQQDKSGLPNDRFSAERPEGSISTLTIQRTEQRDSAMYRCASSPGSIQETQYFGPGTRLLVL.

The rearrangement uses TRBV9 and TRBJ1-1, with D hard to call. There are 14 residues in the CDR3. Germline lookup yields CDR1 SGDLS and CDR2 YYNGEE. Trimming took off 4 bases at V and 3 bases at J, with 13 bases between the two ends. The CDR3 is CASSLYGGDTEAFF. CDR3 bases: TGTGCCAGCAGCCTCTACGGAGGAGACACTGAAGCTTTCTTT.

The chain combines TRBV11-3 with TRBJ2-7; TRBD2 matches 8 bases. In germline, CDR1 is SGHNT, CDR2 YENEEA. J gave up 5 bases and V 11 bases, and 17 bases lay outside the gene matches. The CDR3 runs to 15 residues. The CDR3 region is CAPHYPGLEADEQYF. The CDR3 DNA reads as TGTGCCCCACACTACCCGGGACTAGAGGCGGACGAGCAGTACTTC.

Only a few counts were recorded for this clonotype. V is TRBV12-3 or TRBV12-4 and J is TRBJ2-2, with a possible D match to TRBD2 (6 bases). This CDR3 has 13 amino acids. V gave up 5 bases and J gave up 8 bases, with 12 bases separating them. The CDR3 DNA reads TGTGCCAGCAGTCCAAACCGGGGGGGGGAGCTGTTTTTT. The encoded protein is CASSPNRGGELFF.

This clonotype was counted a few times. The chain is built from TRBV11-1 and TRBJ2-5; D is ambiguous. The CDR3 sequence is 18 residues long. Germline V CDR1 and CDR2: SGHAT, FQDESV (reference sequence). V lost 5 bases and J lost 0, with 22 bases in between. CDR3 in DNA: TGTGCCAGCAGCGGCAGAAAAGTTGGGCCTACTCACCAAGAGACCCAGTACTTC. It is translated as CASSGRKVGPTHQETQYF.

The V gene is TRBV12-3 or TRBV12-4, the J gene TRBJ2-7; 12 bases align to TRBD2. CDR3 length: 17 residues. V lost 5 bases, J lost 1 base, and 9 bases stayed unmatched. The CDR3 sequence is CASSLGSGLAGSYEQYF. CDR3 in DNA: TGTGCCAGCAGTCTCGGATCGGGACTAGCGGGTTCCTACGAGCAGTACTTC.

The sample holds a few counts of this clonotype. The chain joins TRBV13 to TRBJ2-4, with TRBD1 matching over 10 bases. The CDR3 spans 15 residues. With 8 bases clipped from V and 6 bases from J, the junction kept 10 bases outside the gene matches. In germline, CDR1 is PRHDT, CDR2 FYEKMQ (reference sequence). In nucleotides, the CDR3 is TGTGCCAGCGGCCTCGGGACAGGGGTTGGAAACATTCAGTACTTC. This translates into CASGLGTGVGNIQYF.

The CDR3 loop reads CASSVTILAGNTDTQYF. CDR3 nucleotides: TGTGCCAGCAGTGTTACGATTTTAGCGGGGAACACAGATACGCAGTATTTT. V and J are TRBV2 and TRBJ2-3; 8 nucleotides match TRBD2. CDR1 and CDR2 from the germline V gene are SNHLY and FYNNEI. This CDR3 comprises 17 residues. V gave up 4 bases and J gave up 2 bases; unmatched junction bases: 11.

This clonotype was counted only a few times. The rearrangement links TRBV2 to TRBJ2-7, with D possibly being TRBD1 (6 bases). V lost 7 bases to trimming and J lost 0 bases, with 13 bases between them. This CDR3 has 14 amino acids. Germline assignment: CDR1 SNHLY and CDR2 FYNNEI. CDR3 region: CASTPTGNSYEQYF. As DNA, the CDR3 is TGTGCCAGCACCCCGACAGGCAACTCCTACGAGCAGTACTTC.

The sample holds a few counts of this clonotype. The chain combines TRBV20-1 with TRBJ2-3; the match to TRBD1 covers 10 bases. The CDR3 sequence is 16 residues long. From germline, CDR1 is DFQATT and CDR2 SNEGSKA (reference sequence). V shed 2 bases and J 2 bases; nucleotides not matched to a gene: 7. Here the CDR3 reads CSARNRDRGPTDTQYF. CDR3 sequence (DNA): TGCAGTGCTAGAAACCGGGACAGGGGACCCACAGATACGCAGTATTTT.

There are many counts of this clonotype. The chain has TRBV5-1 and TRBJ2-7; D ambiguous. The CDR3 length is 14 residues. The V end was cut by 2 bases, the J end by 2 bases, with 11 bases between. Germline assignment: CDR1 SGHRS and CDR2 YFSETQ. The chain's CDR3 is CASSFVSETYEQYF. The CDR3 nucleotides are TGCGCCAGCAGCTTCGTTTCAGAGACCTACGAGCAGTACTTC.

DNA of the CDR3: TGCGCCAGCAGCCCATTCGGACAGCACACAGATACGCAGTATTTT. Translated: CASSPFGQHTDTQYF. The rearrangement joins TRBV5-1 to TRBJ2-3; possible D gene TRBD1, 6 bases. V was clipped by 4 bases and J by 2 bases, with 14 bases between them. CDR1 and CDR2 (germline): SGHRS, YFSETQ. The CDR3 consists of 15 residues.

CDR3 sequence: CSARGAGRGGTDTQYF. CDR3 sequence (DNA): TGCAGTGCTAGAGGTGCAGGGCGGGGGGGCACAGATACGCAGTATTTT. This chain uses TRBV20-1 with TRBJ2-3; TRBD2 matches at 8 bases. Germline V gives CDR1 DFQATT, CDR2 SNEGSKA (reference sequence). Trimming took 1 base from V and 1 from J; bases not matched to a gene: 7. This CDR3 region has 16 residues.

This clonotype appeared many times. This rearrangement joins TRBV3-1 to TRBJ2-3; 10 bases align to TRBD2. The CDR3 length is 20 residues. The germline V gene has CDR1 LGHDT and CDR2 YNNKEL (reference sequence). The V segment lost 0 bases and the J segment 0 bases; nucleotides outside the gene matches: 12. CDR3 sequence reads: CASSQDLEGLAGASTDTQYF. The CDR3 DNA sequence: TGTGCCAGCAGCCAAGATCTGGAGGGGCTAGCGGGAGCTAGCACAGATACGCAGTATTTT.

The chain combines TRBV19 with TRBJ2-2, with 8 bases that match TRBD1. With V trimmed by 7 bases and J by 5 bases, 12 bases remained unmatched. The CDR3 runs 16 residues. The germline gives CDR1 LNHDA, CDR2 SQIVND (reference sequence). CDR3 bases: TGTGCCAGTAACGTTCGAGCCAGGGGGCTTACCGGGGAGCTGTTTTTT. Residues: CASNVRARGLTGELFF.

This clonotype showed up just a few times. This chain uses TRBV4-3 with TRBJ2-3; 11 nucleotides align to TRBD2. The CDR3 is made up of 18 amino acids. CDR1 and CDR2 from the germline V gene are LGHNA and YSLEER. V gave up 2 bases and J gave up 5 bases; unmatched junction bases: 12. As DNA, the CDR3 is TGCGCCAGCAGCCAATTAGGTAGCGGGGGGGCCTGGGGAGATACGCAGTATTTT. Its translation is CASSQLGSGGAWGDTQYF.

Ten or more counts support this clonotype. This chain links TRBV6-1 with TRBJ1-1, with D uncertain. The CDR3 length is 13 residues. Trimming took 6 bases from V and 2 from J, leaving 10 bases between them. CDR1 and CDR2 (germline): MNHNS, SASEGT. This CDR3 is CASSRGGNTEAFF. DNA for the CDR3: TGTGCCAGCAGCCGAGGAGGAAACACTGAAGCTTTCTTT.

This clonotype was detected once. A junction end diverges from the germline sequence, so it may reflect a read error. The CDR3 DNA follows: TGTGCCTGGAGTTTTACAGGGGTCGAGGAGACCAAGTACTTC. This gives the protein CAWSFTGVEETKYF. The rearrangement links TRBV30 to TRBJ2-5, with TRBD1 matching over 7 bases. This CDR3 has 14 residues. The germline V gene has CDR1 GTSNPN and CDR2 SVGIG (reference sequence).

J is TRBJ2-5 and V is TRBV2; D not certain. V was clipped by 1 base and J by 2 bases, with 8 bases between them. Germline values: CDR1 SNHLY, CDR2 FYNNEI. CDR3 size: 14 residues. Here the CDR3 DNA reads TGTGCCAGCAGTGAAGGGAGCGCACAAGAGACCCAGTACTTC. Amino acids: CASSEGSAQETQYF. Drawing the rest from reference TRBV2 and TRBJ2-5, the complete variable domain is EPEVTQTPSHQVTQMGQEVILRCVPISNHLYFYWYRQILGQKVEFLVSFYNNEISEKSEIFDDQFSVERPDGSNFTLKIRSTKLEDSAMYFCASSEGSAQETQYFGPGTRLLVL.

This clonotype came up a few times. CDR3 coding DNA: TGTGCCAGCAGTTTGACGGGACTAGCGGGAGCAGATACGCAGTATTTT. It is translated as CASSLTGLAGADTQYF. The chain is built from TRBV27 and TRBJ2-3; 14 bases are shared with TRBD2. The CDR3 runs 16 residues. The V gene's germline CDR1 is MNHEY and CDR2 SMNVEV (reference sequence). V was clipped by 3 bases and J by 4 bases; unmatched bases: 3.

The chain uses TRBV12-3 or TRBV12-4 and TRBJ2-1; 9 bases match TRBD1. V lost 7 bases and J lost 12; bases outside the gene matches: 13. The CDR3 extends over 14 amino acids. CDR3 nucleotide sequence: TGTGCCAGCACCCAAGGGGACAGGGTGTTCGGGCAGTTCTTC. It specifies CASTQGDRVFGQFF.

There are many counts of this clonotype. The J gene is TRBJ2-5, the V gene TRBV11-2; TRBD2 aligns across 8 bases. CDR3 length: 14 amino acids. V was pared by 3 bases and J by 1 base, with 1 base of the junction left unmatched. Germline V gene data show CDR1 as SGHAT and CDR2 as FQNNGV. The CDR3 DNA reads TGTGCCAGCAGCTTTAGCGGGGTCCAAGAGACCCAGTACTTC. Translating gives CASSFSGVQETQYF.

This clonotype was picked up many times. The V call is TRBV5-1, the J call TRBJ1-1; 7 bases fit TRBD1. CDR1 and CDR2 (germline): SGHRS, YFSETQ. V lost 4 bases, J lost 1 base, and 1 base stayed unmatched. The CDR3 totals 13 residues. The CDR3 DNA sequence: TGCGCCAGCAGCGGGGACAGGAACACTGAAGCTTTCTTT. Protein: CASSGDRNTEAFF.

This clonotype was seen only a few times. The chain links TRBV7-9 to TRBJ1-3; perhaps TRBD1 as D (5 bases). Germline-derived CDR1 and CDR2 are SEHNR and FQNEAQ (reference sequence). With 0 bases removed from V and 0 bases from J, the gap between germline ends came to 9 bases. This CDR3 is built from 16 residues. The CDR3 DNA follows: TGTGCCAGCAGCTTAGCTGGGACGTCCTCTGGAAACACCATATATTTT. Encoded protein: CASSLAGTSSGNTIYF. The variable domain in full, completed from reference TRBV7-9 and TRBJ1-3, reads DTGVSQNPRHKITKRGQNVTFRCDPISEHNRLYWYRQTLGQGPEFLTYFQNEAQLEKSRLLSDRFSAERPKGSFSTLEIQRTEQGDSAMYLCASSLAGTSSGNTIYFGEGSWLTVV.